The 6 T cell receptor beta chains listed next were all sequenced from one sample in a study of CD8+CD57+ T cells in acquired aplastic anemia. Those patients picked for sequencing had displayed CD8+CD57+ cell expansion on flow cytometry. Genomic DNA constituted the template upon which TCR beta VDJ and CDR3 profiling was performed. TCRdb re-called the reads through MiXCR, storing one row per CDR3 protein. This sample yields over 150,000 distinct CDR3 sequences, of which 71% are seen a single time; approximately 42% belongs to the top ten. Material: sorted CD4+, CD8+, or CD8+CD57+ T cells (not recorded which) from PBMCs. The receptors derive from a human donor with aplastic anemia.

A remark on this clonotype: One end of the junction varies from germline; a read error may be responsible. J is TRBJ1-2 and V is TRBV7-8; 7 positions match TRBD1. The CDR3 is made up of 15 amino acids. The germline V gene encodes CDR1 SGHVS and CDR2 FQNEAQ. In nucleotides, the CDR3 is TGTGCCAGCAGCTTGGCGACAGGGTCTAACGATGGCTACACCTTC. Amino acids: CASSLATGSNDGYTF. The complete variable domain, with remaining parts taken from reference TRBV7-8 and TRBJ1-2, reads GAGVSQSPRYKVAKRGQDVALRCDPISGHVSLFWYQQALGQGPEFLTYFQNEAQLDKSGLPSDRFFAERPEGSVSTLKIQRTQQEDSAVYLCASSLATGSNDGYTFGSGTRLTVV.

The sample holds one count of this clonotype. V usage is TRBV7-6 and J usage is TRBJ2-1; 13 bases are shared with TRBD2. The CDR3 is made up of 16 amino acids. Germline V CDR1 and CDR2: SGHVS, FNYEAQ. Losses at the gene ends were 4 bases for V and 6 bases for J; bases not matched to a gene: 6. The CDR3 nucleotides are TGTGCCAGCAGCTCACCGGGACTAGCGGGGCCCAATGAGCAGTTCTTC. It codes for CASSSPGLAGPNEQFF.

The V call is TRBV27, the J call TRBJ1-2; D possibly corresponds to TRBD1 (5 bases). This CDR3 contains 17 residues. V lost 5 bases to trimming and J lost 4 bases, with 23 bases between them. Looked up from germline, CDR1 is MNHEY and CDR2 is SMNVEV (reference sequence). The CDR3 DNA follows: TGTGCCAGCAGTCCCGGACACGGTCGCGAGGGCGGCTATGGCTACACCTTC. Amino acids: CASSPGHGREGGYGYTF.

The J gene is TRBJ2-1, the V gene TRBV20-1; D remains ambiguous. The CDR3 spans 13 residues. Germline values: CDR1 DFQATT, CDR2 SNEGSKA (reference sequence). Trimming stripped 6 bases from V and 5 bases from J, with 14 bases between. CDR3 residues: CSAPDLGNNEQFF. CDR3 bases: TGCAGTGCCCCGGACCTTGGGAACAATGAGCAGTTCTTC.

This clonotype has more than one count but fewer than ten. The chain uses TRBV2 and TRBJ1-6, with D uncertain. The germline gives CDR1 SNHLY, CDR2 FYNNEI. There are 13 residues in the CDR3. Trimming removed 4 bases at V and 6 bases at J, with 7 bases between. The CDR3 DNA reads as TGTGCCAGCAGTGCGGAGACTAATTCACCCCTCCACTTT. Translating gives CASSAETNSPLHF. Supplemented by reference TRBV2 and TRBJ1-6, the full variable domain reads EPEVTQTPSHQVTQMGQEVILRCVPISNHLYFYWYRQILGQKVEFLVSFYNNEISEKSEIFDDQFSVERPDGSNFTLKIRSTKLEDSAMYFCASSAETNSPLHFGNGTRLTVT.

The CDR3 nucleotides read TGTGCCAGCAGCTTCGTAGGAGAGACCCAGTACTTC. As protein: CASSFVGETQYF. The J gene is TRBJ2-5, the V gene TRBV5-8; D gene ambiguous. The CDR3 runs 12 residues. V lost 2 bases and J lost 4, with 6 bases in between. CDR1 is SGHTS, CDR2 YDEGEE, per germline.